This paragraph reports one T cell receptor beta chain. Its specific antigen is unknown. No much larger clone exists at a distance of one base, and base qualities are not known. This sample is part of a study of control samples from healthy donors and cancer patients (dated by TCRdb to about 2020). The library came from the immunoSEQ multiplex PCR assay. The table was pulled from immuneACCESS by TCRdb, which kept in-frame rearrangements only. Such tables lose some clones; where checked, under half of the loss comes from unresolved V genes, and the rest has no known cause. This sample comprises 150,000 to 200,000 clones, roughly 94% of them detected only once. Jointly, the top ten make up more than 1.1% of the sample. Trimming at the junction amounts to 0 bases on V and 1 base on J, and the germline ends lie 7 bases apart. CDR1 and CDR2, looked up from the germline V gene, are SGDLS and YYNGEE. The CDR3 runs 14 amino acids, cysteine and phenylalanine included. Solely the CDR3 DNA is kept, with 42 bases framed from the first base.

The sample taken for sequencing was blood. Rearrangement joined TRBV9 to TRBJ1-1, with the D gene call left open. The clonotype originates from a woman between 18 and 29 years old in good health. The nucleotides read TGTGCCAGCAGCGTAGTACTAACGAACACTGAAGCTTTCTTT. This encodes CASSVVLTNTEAFF. Extended through the reference TRBV9 and TRBJ1-1 proteins, this CDR3 yields the full variable domain: DSGVTQTPKHLITATGQRVTLRCSPRSGDLSVYWYQQSLDQGLQFLIQYYNGEERAKGNILERFSAQQFPDLHSELNLSSLELGDSALYFCASSVVLTNTEAFFGQGTRLTVV.